Listed below are T cell receptor beta chains from one sample, sequenced in a study of cytomegalovirus exposure and HLA in healthy donors. Sequencing was performed with immunoSEQ multiplex PCR; in TCRdb, only in-frame clones are kept and a portion is missing. Here the sample spans 90,000 to 120,000 clones, 65% to 85% being singletons. The sequenced sample was PBMCs. Receptors were obtained from a man between 18 and 35 years old in good health and CMV-seronegative. Both conserved end residues are part of each CDR3. The order of the fields is V gene, J gene, clone size, D gene, CDR3 DNA, CDR3 protein. D genes are given only for firm matches. The size field is filled for only some rows; it gives once, few, many or a size class.

>TRBV7-3|TRBJ2-3|NA|NA
TGTGCCAGCAGTCAAGGAGGGGGCGGTATGTCTACGCAGTATTTT
CASSQGGGGMSTQYF
>TRBV6-5|TRBJ1-2|NA|TRBD1
TGTGCTACGGGGACAGCCCCACCCTCATATGGCTACACCTTC
CATGTAPPSYGYTF
>TRBV5-6|TRBJ1-1|many|TRBD1
TGTGCCAGCAGCGGGACAGGGAGGAACACTGAAGCTTTCTTT
CASSGTGRNTEAFF
>TRBV29-1|TRBJ2-5|NA|NA
TGCAGCGTTGGGGCAGGGCAAGAGACCCAGTACTTC
CSVGAGQETQYF
>TRBV19|TRBJ2-7|NA|NA
TGTGCCAGTAGTCTGCAGGGGAGAGGCGAGCAGTACTTC
CASSLQGRGEQYF
>TRBV10-3|TRBJ2-1|large|NA
TGTGCCATCAGCCAAAACCGGGAACCCGTGATGGGCCATGAGCAGTTCTTC
CAISQNREPVMGHEQFF
>TRBV6-6|TRBJ2-7|NA|NA
TGTGCCAGCAGTTACGGCGGGACCTACGAGCAGTACTTC
CASSYGGTYEQYF
>TRBV11-2|TRBJ2-3|NA|TRBD2
TGTGCCAGCAGCATTAGCGGGGGGGCATCAGATACGCAGTATTTT
CASSISGGASDTQYF
>TRBV29-1|TRBJ1-2|NA|NA
TGCAGCGTTTACTTCTCCCCTTATGGCTACACCTTC
CSVYFSPYGYTF
>TRBV27|TRBJ1-1|NA|NA
TGTGCCAGCAGTTCGATCAGGTCATACCCTGAAGCTTTCTTT
CASSSIRSYPEAFF
>TRBV6-5|TRBJ1-1|few|NA
TGTGCCAGCAGTTTGAGCAACCTGAACACTGAAGCTTTCTTT
CASSLSNLNTEAFF
>TRBV2|TRBJ1-5|NA|NA
TGTGCCAGCAGTGAAGTCAGGCAGGGTGTGAGGAGGCATTTT
CASSEVRQGVRRHF
>TRBV6-5|TRBJ1-4|NA|TRBD1
TGTGCCAGCAGTTCAACCGGGACAGGGGAAAAACTGTTTTTT
CASSSTGTGEKLFF
>TRBV27|TRBJ2-2|once|NA
TGTGCCAGCAGTTTATTTAGGGGTTCCCGACGGGAGCTGTTTTTT
CASSLFRGSRRELFF
>TRBV5-1|TRBJ1-6|NA|TRBD1
TGCGCCAGCAGCCGCTCAGGGACAGGGGGACAATCACCCCTCCACTTT
CASSRSGTGGQSPLHF
>TRBV28|TRBJ2-7|NA|NA
TGTGCCAGCAGCCAAAACAGGGCCGGGGAGCAGTACTTC
CASSQNRAGEQYF
>TRBV2|TRBJ2-7|NA|TRBD1
TGTGCCAGCAGGACAGGGATCTACGAGCAGTACTTC
CASRTGIYEQYF
>TRBV6-1|TRBJ2-7|NA|NA
TGTGCCAGCACCAACGACAGGACCTCCTACGAGCAGTACTTC
CASTNDRTSYEQYF
>TRBV4-3|TRBJ1-2|NA|NA
TGCGCCAGCAGCCAAGGAGGCGGTGGCTACACCTTC
CASSQGGGGYTF
>TRBV5-8|TRBJ2-7|NA|TRBD1
TGTGCCAGCAGCCGAACAGGGGGCCACGCCTACGAGCAGTACTTC
CASSRTGGHAYEQYF
>TRBV19|TRBJ2-2|NA|NA
TGTGCCAGTAGTATCCGCCAGGGGAACACCGGGGAGCTGTTTTTT
CASSIRQGNTGELFF
>TRBV5-4|TRBJ2-2|few|NA
TGTGCCAGCAGCCTTAAGCCCGGGGAGCTGTTTTTT
CASSLKPGELFF
>TRBV7-8|TRBJ1-2|NA|TRBD1
TGTGCCAGCAGCGGCCGGGACAGGGTAACTGATGGCTACACCTTC
CASSGRDRVTDGYTF
>TRBV7-9|TRBJ2-3|NA|TRBD1
TGTGCCAGCAGCACCCCAGGGGGACAAAACACAGATACGCAGTATTTT
CASSTPGGQNTDTQYF
>TRBV7-6|TRBJ2-1|NA|TRBD1
TGTGCCAGCAGCACACGTCACGGGACAGGGGTCAACAATGAGCAGTTCTTC
CASSTRHGTGVNNEQFF